These 24 T cell receptor beta chains were all obtained from the same sample, sequenced in a study of blood T cell repertoires in COVID-19. Clones were sequenced by immunoSEQ multiplex PCR, and TCRdb holds only the in-frame ones, with some missing. The sample carries hundreds of thousands of clones, 70% to 85% recorded once. Input material: peripheral blood. These receptors were taken from a woman between 40 and 50 years old with active or convalescent COVID-19.

The chain links TRBV30 to TRBJ2-5; no definite D call. Germline V gene sequence: CDR1 GTSNPN, CDR2 SVGIG (reference sequence). Deletions cut 2 bases from V and 3 bases from J, with 10 bases between. The CDR3 covers 13 residues. The CDR3 is CAWSPGTEETQYF. The CDR3 bases are TGTGCCTGGAGTCCCGGAACAGAAGAGACCCAGTACTTC. The full variable domain, in which reference TRBV30 and TRBJ2-5 provide the parts outside the CDR3, is SQTIHQWPATLVQPVGSPLSLECTVEGTSNPNLYWYRQAAGRGLQLLFYSVGIGQISSEVPQNLSASRPQDRQFILSSKKLLLSDSGFYLCAWSPGTEETQYFGPGTRLLVL.

The chain couples TRBV10-3 to TRBJ1-6; D ambiguous. Germline V gives CDR1 ENHRY, CDR2 SYGVKD. Trimming stripped 0 bases from V and 2 bases from J, with 14 bases between. The length of the CDR3 is 18 residues. The CDR3 nucleotides read TGTGCCATCAGTGAGTCGAAAGACGGGTATCCCTATAATTCACCCCTCCACTTT. This encodes CAISESKDGYPYNSPLHF.

This chain connects TRBV2 to TRBJ2-5; tentatively, D is TRBD1 (5 bases). The CDR3 is made up of 15 amino acids. Germline V lookup: CDR1 SNHLY, CDR2 FYNNEI. Trimming pared 3 bases from V and 0 bases from J, leaving 11 bases between. As DNA, the CDR3 is TGTGCCAGCAGTGAGAACAGACAGTACCAAGAGACCCAGTACTTC. It encodes CASSENRQYQETQYF.

The chain is built from TRBV9 and TRBJ2-2; 7 bases map to TRBD1. In germline, CDR1 is SGDLS, CDR2 YYNGEE. J lost 0 bases, V lost 4 bases, and 9 bases had no gene match. The CDR3 sequence is 17 residues long. The DNA of the CDR3 is TGTGCCAGCAGCATATTGCCGGGACAGACGAACACCGGGGAGCTGTTTTTT. It specifies CASSILPGQTNTGELFF.

This chain's CDR3 is CASSTDRDATEAFF. The CDR3 coding sequence is TGTGCCAGTAGTACGGACAGGGATGCCACTGAAGCTTTCTTT. This chain links TRBV19 with TRBJ1-1; 8 bases agree with TRBD1. The V segment lost 4 bases and the J segment 4 bases; nucleotides outside the gene matches: 5. This CDR3 spans 14 amino acids. The germline V gene has CDR1 LNHDA and CDR2 SQIVND (reference sequence).

The rearrangement links TRBV10-3 to TRBJ1-1, with TRBD1 identical over 10 bases. The CDR3 contains 14 residues. The germline gives CDR1 ENHRY, CDR2 SYGVKD. The ends lost 0 bases at V and 12 bases at J; junction bases unmatched: 7. CDR3 DNA: TGTGCCATCAGTGAGTCGAAGGACAGGGGGAGGACTTTCTTT. It yields the protein CAISESKDRGRTFF.

V is TRBV18 and J is TRBJ1-2, with 9 bases that match TRBD1. V lost 3 bases to trimming and J lost 6 bases; unmatched junction nucleotides: 14. CDR1 and CDR2 from the germline V gene are KGHSH and LQKENI. The CDR3 is 17 amino acids. DNA of the CDR3: TGTGCCAGCTCACCCGGGACAGGGACGATCGGGGGCCATGGCTACACCTTC. Protein: CASSPGTGTIGGHGYTF.

The rearrangement joins TRBV29-1 to TRBJ1-4; 7 nucleotides agree with TRBD1. The CDR3 totals 14 residues. In germline, CDR1 is SQVTM, CDR2 ANQGSEA. The junction had 9 bases not matched to a gene; V was cut back by 6 bases and J by 5 bases. The CDR3 loop is CSVGMGQSNEKLFF. CDR3 in DNA: TGCAGCGTGGGGATGGGACAGTCGAATGAAAAACTGTTTTTT.

The V call is TRBV3-1 (or the pseudogene TRBV3-2), the J call TRBJ2-5, with 9 nucleotides matching TRBD2. The CDR3 has 17 amino acids. Germline CDR1 and CDR2: LGHDT and YNNKEL (reference sequence). Trimming took 6 bases from V and 5 from J; bases not matched to a gene: 16. CDR3 region: CASRDRSGGLRGETQYF. CDR3 DNA sequence: TGTGCCAGCAGAGATAGAAGCGGGGGGCTTAGGGGGGAGACCCAGTACTTC.

J is TRBJ1-2 and V is TRBV2; D remains ambiguous. The germline CDR1 and CDR2 sequences are SNHLY and FYNNEI. This CDR3 comprises 13 residues. Trimming left V 7 bases short and J 5 bases short, with 14 bases between. Here the CDR3 reads CASKERGVYGYTF. CDR3 coding DNA: TGTGCCAGCAAAGAAAGAGGAGTTTATGGCTACACCTTC.

The V call is TRBV4-1, the J call TRBJ2-6; 8 bases align to TRBD1. The CDR3 loop spans 19 amino acids. From germline, CDR1 is MGHRA and CDR2 YSYEKL. V was clipped by 3 bases and J by 2 bases; unmatched bases: 12. CDR3 DNA: TGCGCCAGCAGCCAGATCGGACAGGGCGCCCGTCCTGGGGCCAACGTCCTGACTTTC. Amino acids: CASSQIGQGARPGANVLTF.

J is TRBJ2-7 and V is TRBV14; 11 nucleotides line up with TRBD1. The germline V gene has CDR1 SGHDN and CDR2 FVKESK. The CDR3 has 14 residues. The V segment lost 4 bases and the J segment 2 bases; nucleotides outside the gene matches: 1. Written as DNA, the CDR3 is TGTGCCAGCAGCCGGACAGGGGGCCCCTACGAGCAGTACTTC. Translation: CASSRTGGPYEQYF.

This rearrangement joins TRBV15 to TRBJ1-5; 7 nucleotides line up with TRBD1. In germline, CDR1 is LNHNV, CDR2 YYDKDF (reference sequence). The CDR3 covers 16 residues. V lost 4 bases, J lost 5 bases, and 11 bases stayed unmatched. The CDR3 nucleotides read TGTGCCACCAGCAAGGAAGGCAGGGGGGAGTATCAGCCCCAGCATTTT. It specifies CATSKEGRGEYQPQHF.

The rearrangement joins TRBV28 to TRBJ1-5, with D maybe TRBD1 (6 bases). The germline V gene encodes CDR1 MDHEN and CDR2 SYDVKM. This CDR3 is 14 amino acids long. Between the trimmed V and J ends, which lost 6 bases and 9 bases, there was a span of 18 bases. CDR3 loop: CASRAGGAYRPQHF. The DNA of the CDR3 is TGTGCCAGCAGGGCTGGGGGGGCTTATCGGCCCCAGCATTTT.

V is TRBV11-2 and J is TRBJ1-3, with 7 bases matching TRBD1. V was clipped by 5 bases and J by 0 bases; unmatched bases: 16. Germline V gene data show CDR1 as SGHAT and CDR2 as FQNNGV. The CDR3 covers 19 residues. The DNA for the CDR3 is TGTGCCAGCAGCCAAATCAAACAGGGGTTTAGTCTCTCTGGAAACACCATATATTTT. Its protein product is CASSQIKQGFSLSGNTIYF.

Regarding this clone: The sample contains more than one DNA sequence encoding this CDR3. The V call is TRBV6-6, the J call TRBJ1-1; 8 nucleotides line up with TRBD1. This CDR3 is 15 amino acids long. V lost 2 bases to trimming and J lost 5 bases; unmatched junction nucleotides: 7. The germline gives CDR1 MNHNY, CDR2 SVGAGI (reference sequence). CDR3 region: CASSYPGQGRTEAFF. Here the CDR3 DNA reads TGTGCCAGCAGTTACCCAGGACAGGGAAGGACTGAAGCTTTCTTT.

This chain links TRBV23-1 with TRBJ1-6; the D is unclear. TRBV23-1 is identified as an open reading frame with a role that is uncertain. The CDR3 spans 11 residues. The V end lost 3 bases, the J end lost 10 bases, and 4 bases lay between the germline ends. Here the CDR3 reads CASSQGSPLHF. CDR3 DNA sequence: TGCGCCAGCAGTCAGGGCTCACCCCTCCACTTT.

This chain links TRBV4-1 with TRBJ1-5; weak D call: TRBD1 (6 bases). Germline CDR1 MGHRA, CDR2 YSYEKL. The CDR3 is made up of 15 amino acids. Trimming left V 5 bases short and J 0 bases short, with 11 bases between. CDR3 in DNA: TGCGCCAGCAGCGCCCAGGGGCTTAGCAATCAGCCCCAGCATTTT. This encodes CASSAQGLSNQPQHF.

The chain carries TRBV9 and TRBJ2-2; TRBD2 matches 8 bases. V was clipped by 0 bases and J by 0 bases; unmatched bases: 4. This CDR3 region has 17 residues. Germline V gene sequence: CDR1 SGDLS, CDR2 YYNGEE. CDR3 nucleotide sequence: TGTGCCAGCAGCGTAGCTACGGGAGGGGCGAACACCGGGGAGCTGTTTTTT. Protein: CASSVATGGANTGELFF. The full variable domain, completed using reference TRBV9 and TRBJ2-2, is DSGVTQTPKHLITATGQRVTLRCSPRSGDLSVYWYQQSLDQGLQFLIQYYNGEERAKGNILERFSAQQFPDLHSELNLSSLELGDSALYFCASSVATGGANTGELFFGEGSRLTVL.

The genes are TRBV11-3 and TRBJ2-5, with 11 bases identical to TRBD1. The CDR3 loop spans 15 amino acids. Trimming took 4 bases from V and 5 from J; bases not matched to a gene: 6. In germline, CDR1 is SGHNT, CDR2 YENEEA. Here the CDR3 DNA reads TGTGCCAGCAGCTCCAGGACAGGGGGCGGGGAGACCCAGTACTTC. Translation gives CASSSRTGGGETQYF.

The CDR3 sequence is CASTKRSGAGRVYGYTF. The CDR3 DNA reads TGTGCCAGCACCAAAAGATCGGGCGCAGGGCGAGTCTATGGCTACACCTTC. The chain links TRBV3-1 (or the pseudogene TRBV3-2) to TRBJ1-2; the D gene is possibly TRBD1 (5 bases). The germline CDR1 and CDR2 sequences are LGHDT and YNNKEL (reference sequence). The CDR3 loop spans 17 amino acids. Trimming left V 7 bases short and J 4 bases short, with 25 bases between.

The chain is built from TRBV9 and TRBJ2-3, with TRBD2 identical over 7 bases. V shed 0 bases, J shed 5 bases, and the junction held 18 bases outside the gene matches. There are 19 residues in the CDR3. The V gene's germline CDR1 is SGDLS and CDR2 YYNGEE. The CDR3 nucleotides read TGTGCCAGCAGCGTAGGTTTGAGGACTAGTCAGGTCCAAGGAGATACGCAGTATTTT. This translates into CASSVGLRTSQVQGDTQYF.

This sequence joins TRBV2 and TRBJ1-3; D uncertain. Germline V gene lookup returns CDR1 SNHLY and CDR2 FYNNEI. This CDR3 has 13 residues. V lost 4 bases and J lost 4, with 8 bases in between. CDR3 DNA sequence: TGTGCCAGCAGTGTTAATTCCGGAAACACCATATATTTT. Protein sequence: CASSVNSGNTIYF.

The chain is built from TRBV12-3 or TRBV12-4 and TRBJ2-3; D unclear. The CDR3 has 12 amino acids. The V end was cut by 2 bases, the J end by 8 bases, with 8 bases between. CDR3 amino acids: CASSLIVLTQYF. In nucleotides, the CDR3 is TGTGCCAGCAGTTTAATTGTTCTTACGCAGTATTTT.